These 19 T cell receptor beta chains came from one sample sequenced in a study of blood T cell repertoires in COVID-19. Using immunoSEQ multiplex PCR, the repertoire was profiled, and TCRdb retains in-frame clones only, with some absent. The data contain about 190,000 clones, around nine tenths of them seen just once; the ten biggest clones take up 1.5% to 2%. Source material: peripheral blood. The receptor set was obtained from a young man with active or convalescent COVID-19.

The chain couples TRBV19 to TRBJ1-5, with TRBD1 matching over 7 bases. CDR3 length: 16 amino acids. V lost 2 bases, J lost 2 bases, and 6 bases stayed unmatched. Germline values: CDR1 LNHDA, CDR2 SQIVND (reference sequence). The CDR3 sequence: CASSIMAGGGNQPQHF. CDR3 in DNA: TGTGCCAGTAGTATAATGGCAGGGGGTGGCAATCAGCCCCAGCATTTT.

A remark on this clone: This sample includes further DNA sequences coding for the same CDR3. This chain joins TRBV30 and TRBJ1-2, with TRBD1 matching 10 bases. The CDR3 is made up of 13 amino acids. In germline, CDR1 is GTSNPN, CDR2 SVGIG (reference sequence). J was trimmed by 7 bases and V by 0 bases; bases with no gene match: 2. DNA for the CDR3: TGTGCCTGGAGTGTTAGGACAGGGGGTGGCTACACCTTC. Translated, it gives CAWSVRTGGGYTF.

This clone was found once. V usage is TRBV28 and J usage is TRBJ1-1; the D gene is possibly TRBD1 (5 bases). V was clipped by 1 base and J by 1 base, with 10 bases between them. The CDR3 totals 15 residues. The germline gives CDR1 MDHEN, CDR2 SYDVKM. The CDR3 is CASSLYGRGNTEAFF. Written as DNA, the CDR3 is TGTGCCAGCAGTTTATACGGGAGGGGGAACACTGAAGCTTTCTTT.

V is TRBV11-3 and J is TRBJ2-5, with D tentatively TRBD2 (6 bases). V lost 4 bases and J 4 bases, leaving 13 bases between the germline ends. The CDR3 is 14 amino acids. CDR1 SGHNT and CDR2 YENEEA come from the germline V gene. CDR3 protein: CASSSEGRAETQYF. CDR3 DNA sequence: TGTGCCAGCAGCTCGGAGGGCCGGGCAGAGACCCAGTACTTC.

The chain uses TRBV4-1 and TRBJ2-5; 8 positions agree with TRBD2. Germline loops: CDR1 MGHRA, CDR2 YSYEKL. Trimming removed 0 bases from V and 6 bases from J; junction bases left unmatched: 6. The length of the CDR3 is 15 residues. The CDR3: CASSQEPGGRKTQYF. CDR3 bases: TGCGCCAGCAGCCAAGAACCGGGGGGGCGAAAGACCCAGTACTTC.

The rearrangement uses TRBV19 and TRBJ2-1; 9 nucleotides match TRBD2. Trimming at V came to 9 bases and at J to 4 bases, leaving 10 bases not matched to a gene. The CDR3 consists of 15 residues. From germline, CDR1 is LNHDA and CDR2 SQIVND (reference sequence). CDR3 coding DNA: TGTGCCAGCCGGGGTGGCGGGGGGGTATACAATGAGCAGTTCTTC. Amino acid sequence: CASRGGGGVYNEQFF.

This clone appeared a few times. This chain links TRBV11-2 with TRBJ1-2; 7 positions match TRBD1. In germline, CDR1 is SGHAT, CDR2 FQNNGV. CDR3 length equals 15 residues. V trimming: 0 bases; J trimming: 5 bases; junction bases outside the gene matches: 6. In nucleotides, the CDR3 is TGTGCCAGCAGCTTAGATAGGAGACAGGGTTATGGCTACACCTTC. This translates into CASSLDRRQGYGYTF.

The CDR3 loop reads CASSPSGQRNEQFF. CDR3 nucleotide sequence: TGTGCCAGCAGTCCGTCCGGACAGAGGAATGAGCAGTTCTTC. V and J are TRBV6-2 or TRBV6-3 and TRBJ2-1, with D perhaps matching TRBD1 (6 bases). Germline values: CDR1 MNHEY, CDR2 SVGEGT. The CDR3 contains 14 residues. V was cut by 5 bases and J by 7 bases, with 15 bases left in between.

V and J are TRBV2 and TRBJ1-2; TRBD1 matches 8 bases. In germline, CDR1 is SNHLY, CDR2 FYNNEI. The CDR3 loop spans 14 amino acids. The V and J ends lost 7 bases and 2 bases, in that order; junction bases with no gene match: 6. The CDR3 loop is CASKMTGVNYGYTF. In DNA form, the CDR3 reads TGTGCCAGCAAGATGACAGGGGTGAACTATGGCTACACCTTC.

The chain combines TRBV30 with TRBJ2-7; possible D gene TRBD1, 6 bases. The V gene lost 3 bases and the J gene lost 0 bases, with 9 bases spanning the gap. The CDR3 has 13 amino acids. Germline loops: CDR1 GTSNPN, CDR2 SVGIG (reference sequence). CDR3: CAWRTGSSYEQYF. The CDR3 DNA is TGTGCCTGGAGAACAGGGTCCTCCTACGAGCAGTACTTC.

The chain recombines TRBV6-1 with TRBJ2-3; D is perhaps TRBD2 (6 bases). The CDR3 sequence is 15 residues long. The V gene lost 0 bases and the J gene lost 5 bases, with 12 bases spanning the gap. Germline CDR1 is MNHNS and CDR2 is SASEGT. The CDR3 here is CASSEARQGGDTQYF. The CDR3 coding sequence is TGTGCCAGCAGTGAAGCGCGGCAGGGAGGAGATACGCAGTATTTT.

The chain has TRBV19 and TRBJ1-1; D is undetermined. The CDR3 contains 15 residues. Germline CDR1 LNHDA, CDR2 SQIVND (reference sequence). Trimming stripped 10 bases from V and 1 base from J, with 19 bases between. The CDR3 loop reads CATNSLEPGNTEAFF. CDR3 sequence (DNA): TGTGCCACCAACTCCCTCGAGCCGGGGAACACTGAAGCTTTCTTT.

This rearrangement joins TRBV5-1 to TRBJ2-2; 14 bases are shared with TRBD2. This CDR3 contains 17 residues. Trimming cost V 6 bases and J 4 bases; bases outside gene matches: 8. Germline V gives CDR1 SGHRS, CDR2 YFSETQ. The CDR3 is CASTPTSGGVGTGELFF. CDR3 nucleotides: TGCGCCAGCACCCCGACTAGCGGGGGGGTCGGCACCGGGGAGCTGTTTTTT.

In this sample, this clone turned up once. Given a far larger clone just one base away, this is likely a sequencing read error. Within the sample, other DNA sequences also encode this same CDR3. This chain links TRBV3-1 (or the pseudogene TRBV3-2) with TRBJ2-7; 12 positions agree with TRBD2. The junction had 0 bases not matched to a gene; V was cut back by 3 bases and J by 0 bases. Germline V lookup: CDR1 LGHDT, CDR2 YNNKEL (reference sequence). The CDR3 consists of 15 residues. The CDR3 here is CASSQGLAGSYEQYF. In nucleotides, the CDR3 is TGTGCCAGCAGCCAGGGACTAGCGGGCTCCTACGAGCAGTACTTC.

Notes on this clone: Other DNA sequences of this sample code for an identical CDR3. The chain is built from TRBV3-1 (or the pseudogene TRBV3-2) and TRBJ1-1, with D unresolved. There are 13 residues in the CDR3. In germline, CDR1 is LGHDT, CDR2 YNNKEL (reference sequence). V gave up 2 bases and J gave up 1 base, with 5 bases separating them. This CDR3 reads CASSQSTNTEAFF. CDR3 sequence (DNA): TGTGCCAGCAGCCAAAGCACGAACACTGAAGCTTTCTTT.

V and J are TRBV9 and TRBJ2-7; 10 bases are shared with TRBD2. V shed 0 bases, J shed 2 bases, and the junction held 2 bases outside the gene matches. The CDR3 runs 15 residues. Looked up from germline, CDR1 is SGDLS and CDR2 is YYNGEE. The CDR3 region has the DNA TGTGCCAGCAGCGTAGGGACTAGCGGTACCTACGAGCAGTACTTC. Protein: CASSVGTSGTYEQYF.

DNA of the CDR3: TGTGCCAGCAGCTACAGGACGGCCGGCTCTGGAAACACCATATATTTT. Residues: CASSYRTAGSGNTIYF. The genes are TRBV5-5 and TRBJ1-3; TRBD1 is a possible D gene (5 bases). This CDR3 comprises 16 residues. Per the germline V gene, CDR1 is SGHKS and CDR2 is YYEKEE (reference sequence). V lost 3 bases, J lost 0 bases, and 13 bases lay in between.

The chain joins TRBV27 to TRBJ2-7; 11 bases agree with TRBD2. The length of the CDR3 is 15 residues. CDR1 and CDR2 (germline): MNHEY, SMNVEV (reference sequence). The junction had 2 bases not matched to a gene; V was cut back by 0 bases and J by 4 bases. CDR3 region: CASSLSSGRVYEQYF. The CDR3 nucleotides read TGTGCCAGCAGTTTATCTAGCGGGAGGGTTTACGAGCAGTACTTC.

This chain connects TRBV10-3 to TRBJ2-4, with 10 bases lining up with TRBD2. Unmatched junction bases numbered 9, after V lost 3 bases and J lost 1 base. The V gene's germline CDR1 is ENHRY and CDR2 SYGVKD. The CDR3 spans 18 residues. This CDR3 is CAISDLPSGGWAKNIQYF. In DNA form, the CDR3 reads TGTGCCATCAGTGACCTCCCTAGCGGGGGTTGGGCCAAAAACATTCAGTACTTC.